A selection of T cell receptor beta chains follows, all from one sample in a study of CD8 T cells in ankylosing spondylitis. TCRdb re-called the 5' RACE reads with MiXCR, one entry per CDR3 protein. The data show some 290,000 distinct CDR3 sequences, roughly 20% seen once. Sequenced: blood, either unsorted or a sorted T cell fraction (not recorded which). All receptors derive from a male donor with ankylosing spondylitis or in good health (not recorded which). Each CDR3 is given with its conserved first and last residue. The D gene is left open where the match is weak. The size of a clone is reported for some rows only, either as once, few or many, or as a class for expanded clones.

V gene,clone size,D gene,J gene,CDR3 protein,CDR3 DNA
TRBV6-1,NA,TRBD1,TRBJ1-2,CASSRGTGVSGYTF,TGTGCCAGCAGTCGCGGGACAGGGGTCTCTGGCTACACCTTC
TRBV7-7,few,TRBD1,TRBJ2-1,CASSLLPPGQGAHEQFF,TGTGCTAGCAGCCTGCTTCCTCCGGGACAGGGGGCGCATGAGCAGTTCTTC
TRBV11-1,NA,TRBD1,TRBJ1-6,CASSLGLRSRQGAPSYNSPLHF,TGTGCCAGCAGCTTAGGGCTAAGGTCGCGACAGGGGGCTCCCTCCTATAATTCACCCCTCCACTTT
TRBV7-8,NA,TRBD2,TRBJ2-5,CASIRDGGARETQYF,TGTGCCAGCATCCGAGACGGGGGGGCCAGGGAGACCCAGTACTTC
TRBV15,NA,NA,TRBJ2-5,CATSSQDRLQETQYF,TGTGCCACCAGCAGCCAGGACCGACTTCAAGAGACCCAGTACTTC
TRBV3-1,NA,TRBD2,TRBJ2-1,CASSPSLAGVRNEQFF,TGTGCCAGCAGCCCCAGCCTAGCGGGAGTTCGGAATGAGCAGTTCTTC
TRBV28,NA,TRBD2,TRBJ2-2,CASSRTSDSAGELFF,TGTGCCAGCAGTCGGACTAGCGATTCGGCCGGGGAGCTGTTTTTT
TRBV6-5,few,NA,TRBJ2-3,CASSSRATIDTQYF,TGTGCCAGCAGTTCTAGGGCGACGATAGATACGCAGTATTTT
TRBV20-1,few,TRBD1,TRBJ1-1,CSARGGTAGEAFF,TGCAGTGCTAGGGGCGGGACAGCCGGTGAAGCTTTCTTT
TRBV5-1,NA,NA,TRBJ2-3,CASGRSDTQYF,TGCGCCAGCGGCCGGTCGGATACGCAGTATTTT
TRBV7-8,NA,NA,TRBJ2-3,CASGGARADTQYF,TGTGCCAGCGGGGGGGCGAGGGCAGATACGCAGTATTTT
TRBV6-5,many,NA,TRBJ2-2,CASSYSIRARTGELFF,TGTGCCAGCAGTTACTCGATCAGGGCTCGCACCGGGGAGCTGTTTTTT
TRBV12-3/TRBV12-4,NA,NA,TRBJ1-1,CASSQGPEAFF,TGTGCCAGCAGTCAGGGTCCTGAAGCTTTCTTT
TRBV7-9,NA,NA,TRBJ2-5,CASSLNFETQYF,TGTGCCAGCAGCTTAAATTTTGAGACCCAGTACTTC
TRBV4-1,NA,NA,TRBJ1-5,CASSQSRLGQPQHF,TGCGCCAGCAGCCAAAGCAGGCTGGGTCAGCCCCAGCATTTT
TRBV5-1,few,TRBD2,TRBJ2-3,CASSSTSGTQYF,TGCGCCAGCAGCTCGACTAGCGGGACGCAGTATTTT
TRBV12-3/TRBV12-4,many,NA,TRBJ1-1,CASIAISEAFF,TGTGCCAGCATCGCGATCTCTGAAGCTTTCTTT
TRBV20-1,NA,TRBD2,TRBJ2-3,CSASPPSGGADTQYF,TGCAGTGCTAGTCCTCCTAGCGGGGGGGCCGATACGCAGTATTTT
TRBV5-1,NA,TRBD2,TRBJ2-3,CASSPSGGGRGTQYF,TGCGCCAGCAGCCCCAGCGGGGGGGGACGTGGCACGCAGTATTTT
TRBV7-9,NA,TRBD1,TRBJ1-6,CASSDGQGASYNSPLHF,TGTGCCAGCAGCGACGGACAGGGGGCCTCCTATAATTCACCCCTCCACTTT
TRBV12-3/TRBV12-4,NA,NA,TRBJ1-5,CASKRGGNQPQHF,TGTGCCAGCAAGAGGGGCGGCAATCAGCCCCAGCATTTT
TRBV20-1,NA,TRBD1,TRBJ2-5,CSADRDEGTQYF,TGCAGTGCTGACAGGGATGAAGGGACCCAGTACTTC
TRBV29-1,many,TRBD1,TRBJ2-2,CSTTGQRNTGELFF,TGCAGCACTACGGGACAGAGGAACACCGGGGAGCTGTTTTTT
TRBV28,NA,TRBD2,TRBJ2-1,CASSPGLAGYDNEQFF,TGTGCCAGCAGTCCCGGACTAGCGGGATACGACAATGAGCAGTTCTTC
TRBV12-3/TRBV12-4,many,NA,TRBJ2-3,CASSLDSRRTQYF,TGTGCCAGCAGTTTAGATTCCCGTCGCACGCAGTATTTT
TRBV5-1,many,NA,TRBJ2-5,CASSFPRGQQETQYF,TGCGCCAGCAGCTTTCCCAGGGGTCAGCAAGAGACCCAGTACTTC
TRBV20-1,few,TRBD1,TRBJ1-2,CSPTGGSYGYTF,TGCAGTCCGACAGGGGGCAGCTATGGCTACACCTTC
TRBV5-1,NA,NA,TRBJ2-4,CASSVFGPGVVISENIQYF,TGCGCCAGCAGCGTCTTCGGCCCCGGGGTCGTAATTTCTGAAAACATTCAGTACTTC
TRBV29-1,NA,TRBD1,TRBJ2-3,CSGGQGTDTQYF,TGCAGCGGGGGACAGGGGACGGATACGCAGTATTTT